This T cell receptor beta chain was sequenced during a study of blood T cell repertoires in COVID-19. The repertoire was sequenced with immunoSEQ multiplex PCR; TCRdb's copy has only in-frame clones and lacks some. The sample has 300,000 to 350,000 clones; approximately 86% are singletons. Germline loops: CDR1 LGHNA, CDR2 YSLEER. The trim removed 0 bases at V and 5 bases at J, leaving 15 bases unmatched. The CDR3 spans 18 residues. The age range of participants was 18 to 89 years, with residence in about two dozen US areas. Each participant's cohort was designated according to participant-reported clinical history.

The sequencing input was PBMCs or T cells enriched from blood (not recorded which). The gene calls are TRBV4-3 and TRBJ2-5, with TRBD2 matching over 7 bases. This receptor was taken from a woman between 18 and 29 years old who had recovered from COVID-19. The CDR3: CASSQDRSAGVESETQYF. DNA for the CDR3: TGCGCCAGCAGCCAAGATAGGTCGGCGGGAGTGGAATCGGAGACCCAGTACTTC.